This TCR beta chain was retrieved from a study of T cell changes during pregnancy in multiple sclerosis. CDR1 and CDR2 from the germline V gene are LGHNA and YSLEER. CDR3 length equals 12 residues. The V end was cut by 4 bases, the J end by 5 bases, with 6 bases between. Using immunoSEQ multiplex PCR, the repertoire was profiled, and TCRdb retains in-frame clones only, with some absent. Seen here are tens of thousands of clones, 92% observed once, and the top ten hold 1.3% to 1.5%. The specimen comprised peripheral blood, sampled in the second trimester of pregnancy. The chain has TRBV4-3 and TRBJ2-1; D is possibly TRBD1 (5 bases). The receptor comes from a female donor in good health, enrolled as a control in a pregnancy study. The CDR3 region is CASSLTDNEQFF. The DNA of the CDR3 is TGCGCCAGCAGCCTGACAGACAATGAGCAGTTCTTC.